The sequence of this TCR beta chain was determined in a study of OX40 agonist ivuxolimab in advanced cancers. Drawing of blood for sampling happened at baseline, at cycle 4 day 1, and at cycle 7 day 1. Germline lookup yields CDR1 MNHEY and CDR2 SMNVEV (reference sequence). The CDR3 runs to 13 residues. The V gene lost 6 bases and the J gene lost 9 bases, with 15 bases spanning the gap. The data were produced by immunoSEQ multiplex PCR, yet TCRdb's version contains in-frame clones alone and is incomplete. Of around 30,000 clones in the sample, approximately 85% were seen once. The material sequenced was CD4+ or CD8+ T cells sorted from blood, taken in a trial of the OX40 agonist ivuxolimab. The V and J genes are TRBV27 and TRBJ2-1; unclear D gene. This receptor was taken from an adult with an advanced solid tumor such as melanoma, head and neck, liver or kidney cancer. CDR3 DNA sequence: TGTGCCAGCAGGTCTTCGTGGCCGGGTGAGCAGTTCTTC. Encoded protein: CASRSSWPGEQFF.